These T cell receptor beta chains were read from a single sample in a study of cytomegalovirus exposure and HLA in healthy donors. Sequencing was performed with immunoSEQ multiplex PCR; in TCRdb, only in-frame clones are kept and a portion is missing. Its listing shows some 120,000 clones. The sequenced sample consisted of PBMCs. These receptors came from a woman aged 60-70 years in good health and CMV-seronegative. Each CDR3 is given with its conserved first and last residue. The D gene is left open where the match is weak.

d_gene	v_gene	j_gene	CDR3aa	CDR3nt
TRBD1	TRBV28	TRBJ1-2	CASSLGGGAPFNYGYTF	TGTGCCAGCAGTTTAGGAGGGGGCGCCCCCTTCAACTATGGCTACACCTTC
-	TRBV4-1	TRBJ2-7	CASSPSTGVYEQYF	TGCGCCAGCAGCCCGTCGACAGGAGTCTACGAGCAGTACTTC
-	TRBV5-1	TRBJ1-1	CASSLALNTEAFF	TGCGCCAGCAGCTTGGCCCTTAACACTGAAGCTTTCTTT
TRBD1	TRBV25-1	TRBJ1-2	CASSETGGRDYGYTF	TGTGCCAGCAGTGAGACAGGGGGAAGAGACTATGGCTACACCTTC
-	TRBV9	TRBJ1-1	CASSVEGGGEAFF	TGTGCCAGCAGCGTAGAGGGCGGCGGGGAAGCTTTCTTT
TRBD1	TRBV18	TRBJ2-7	CASSGTGTGAMNEQYF	TGTGCCAGCTCCGGAACCGGGACAGGGGCCATGAACGAGCAGTACTTC
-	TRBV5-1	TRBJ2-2	CASSLQTGTAGELFF	TGCGCCAGCAGCTTACAAACAGGGACGGCCGGGGAGCTGTTTTTT
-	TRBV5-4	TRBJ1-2	CASSLGALPQLYGYTF	TGTGCCAGCAGCTTGGGGGCATTACCCCAACTCTATGGCTACACCTTC
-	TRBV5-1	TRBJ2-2	CASSRTTGELFF	TGCGCCAGCAGCAGGACTACCGGGGAGCTGTTTTTT
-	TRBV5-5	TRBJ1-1	CASSLPGHNTEAFF	TGTGCCAGCAGCTTACCGGGACACAACACTGAAGCTTTCTTT
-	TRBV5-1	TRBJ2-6	CASSLTAAGASVLTF	TGCGCCAGCAGCTTGACAGCGGCGGGGGCCAGCGTCCTGACTTTC
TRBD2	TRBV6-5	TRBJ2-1	CASSLILAAYNEQFF	TGTGCCAGCAGTTTAATCCTAGCGGCGTACAATGAGCAGTTCTTC
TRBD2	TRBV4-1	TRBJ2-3	CASSPKSRLAGGRGDTQYF	TGCGCCAGCAGCCCAAAGTCCCGACTAGCGGGAGGGCGTGGGGATACGCAGTATTTT
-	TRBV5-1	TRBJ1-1	CASRQTGSVTEAFF	TGCGCCAGCAGACAAACAGGGTCTGTCACTGAAGCTTTCTTT
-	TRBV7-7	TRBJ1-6	CASSFRTVYNSPLHF	TGTGCTAGCAGCTTTCGGACAGTATATAATTCACCCCTCCACTTT
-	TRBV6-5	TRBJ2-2	CATQILTGTGELFF	TGTGCCACCCAAATTCTTACAGGGACCGGGGAGCTGTTTTTT
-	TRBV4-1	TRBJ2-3	CASSQLLVDTQYF	TGCGCCAGCAGCCAATTACTAGTTGATACGCAGTATTTT
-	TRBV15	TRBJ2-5	CATSRDLRDWQETQYF	TGTGCCACCAGCAGAGATCTGCGGGATTGGCAAGAGACCCAGTACTTC
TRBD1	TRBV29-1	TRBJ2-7	CSVEAGRGSNEQYF	TGCAGCGTTGAAGCGGGCAGGGGGTCCAACGAGCAGTACTTC
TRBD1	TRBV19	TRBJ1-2	CASSSPDRGYGYTF	TGTGCCAGTAGTAGCCCGGACAGGGGCTATGGCTACACCTTC
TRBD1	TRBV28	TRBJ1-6	CASSRGQGGSPLHF	TGTGCCAGCAGCCGGGGACAGGGAGGATCACCCCTCCACTTT
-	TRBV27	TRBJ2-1	CASSPSFAASYNEQFF	TGTGCCAGCAGTCCTTCCTTCGCGGCCTCCTACAATGAGCAGTTCTTC
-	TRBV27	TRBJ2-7	CASSRGFATGSGYEQYF	TGTGCCAGCAGTCGGGGGTTTGCGACCGGGAGTGGCTACGAGCAGTACTTC
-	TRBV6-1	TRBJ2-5	CASSEAGGQEEQYF	TGTGCCAGCAGTGAAGCGGGGGGGCAAGAGGAGCAGTACTTC
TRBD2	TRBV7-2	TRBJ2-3	CASTYSGRVITDTQYF	TGTGCCAGCACCTATAGCGGGAGAGTGATCACAGATACGCAGTATTTT
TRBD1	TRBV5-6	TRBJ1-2	CASSYILILTGHHGYTF	TGTGCCAGCAGCTATATTCTAATCCTGACAGGGCATCATGGCTACACCTTC
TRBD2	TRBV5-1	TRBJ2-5	CASSLSGRAPQETQYF	TGCGCCAGCAGCTTGTCCGGGAGGGCCCCCCAAGAGACCCAGTACTTC
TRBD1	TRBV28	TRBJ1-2	CASTTDRGANGYTF	TGTGCCAGCACCACTGACAGGGGGGCTAATGGCTACACCTTC
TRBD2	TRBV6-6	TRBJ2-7	CASSWDSSGTVYEQYF	TGTGCCAGCAGTTGGGATAGTAGCGGGACTGTCTACGAGCAGTACTTC
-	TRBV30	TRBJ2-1	CARERWSYNEQFF	TGTGCCCGGGAGCGGTGGTCCTACAATGAGCAGTTCTTC
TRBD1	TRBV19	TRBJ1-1	CASKLDRGHVTEAFF	TGTGCCAGTAAATTGGACAGGGGGCACGTCACTGAAGCTTTCTTT
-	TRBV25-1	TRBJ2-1	CASSESGVLGHEQFF	TGTGCCAGCAGTGAATCGGGGGTCTTAGGGCATGAGCAGTTCTTC
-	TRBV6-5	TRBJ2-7	CASSYGGRGIYEQYF	TGTGCCAGCAGTTACGGGGGGAGGGGGATCTACGAGCAGTACTTC
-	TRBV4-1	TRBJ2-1	CASSQGVRGNEQFF	TGCGCCAGCAGCCAAGGTGTCAGGGGCAATGAGCAGTTCTTC
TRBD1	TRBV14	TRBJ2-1	CASSQPGQEDEQFF	TGTGCCAGCAGCCAGCCGGGACAGGAGGATGAGCAGTTCTTC
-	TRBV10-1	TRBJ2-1	CASSEYRDSYNEQFF	TGCGCCAGCAGTGAGTATCGGGACTCCTACAATGAGCAGTTCTTC
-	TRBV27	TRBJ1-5	CASSSTDSNQPQHF	TGTGCCAGCAGTTCGACAGATAGCAATCAGCCCCAGCATTTT
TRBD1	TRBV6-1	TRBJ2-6	CASIEGAAGANVLTF	TGTGCCAGCATAGAGGGGGCGGCTGGGGCCAACGTCCTGACTTTC
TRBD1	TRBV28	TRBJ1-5	CASSSLNRGYSNQPQHF	TGTGCCAGCAGTTCCCTGAACAGGGGTTATAGCAATCAGCCCCAGCATTTT
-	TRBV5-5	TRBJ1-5	CASSLNVGNQPQHF	TGTGCCAGCAGCTTGAACGTAGGCAATCAGCCCCAGCATTTT
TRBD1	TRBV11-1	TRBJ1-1	CASSFGRGPRPIKAFF	TGTGCCAGCAGCTTCGGAAGGGGGCCGAGGCCAATAAAAGCTTTCTTT
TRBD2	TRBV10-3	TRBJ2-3	CATAPVAGGPDTQYF	TGTGCCACCGCGCCGGTGGCGGGAGGGCCGGATACGCAGTATTTT
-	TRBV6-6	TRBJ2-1	CASTQDRFSYNEQFF	TGTGCCAGCACTCAGGACAGATTCTCCTACAATGAGCAGTTCTTC
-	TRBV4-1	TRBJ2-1	CASSTWAGQNNEQFF	TGCGCCAGCAGCACGTGGGCGGGACAGAACAATGAGCAGTTCTTC
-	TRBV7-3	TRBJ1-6	CASSQGGISPLHF	TGTGCCAGCAGCCAGGGTGGGATTTCACCCCTCCACTTT
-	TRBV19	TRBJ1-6	CASREGGNSPLHF	TGTGCCAGTAGAGAGGGTGGCAATTCACCCCTCCACTTT
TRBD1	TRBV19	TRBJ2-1	CASRRTGGVIYEQFF	TGTGCCAGTAGAAGAACAGGGGGCGTAATATATGAGCAGTTCTTC
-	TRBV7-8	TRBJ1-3	CASSLASTTHSGNTIYF	TGTGCCAGCAGCTTAGCGTCGACAACTCACTCTGGAAACACCATATATTTT
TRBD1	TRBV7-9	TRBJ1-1	CASRRQGANTEAFF	TGTGCCAGCAGAAGACAGGGGGCGAACACTGAAGCTTTCTTT
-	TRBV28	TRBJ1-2	CASRFQQGAYGYTF	TGTGCCAGCAGATTTCAACAGGGAGCCTATGGCTACACCTTC
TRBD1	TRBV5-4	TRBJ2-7	CASSLNGQGSKYEQYF	TGTGCCAGCAGCTTGAATGGACAGGGATCGAAATACGAGCAGTACTTC
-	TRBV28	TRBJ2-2	CASSPQGIAGELFF	TGTGCCAGCAGCCCCCAGGGGATTGCCGGGGAGCTGTTTTTT
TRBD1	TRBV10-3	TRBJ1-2	CAINPRGGTEYNYGYTF	TGTGCCATCAACCCGCGGGGTGGGACAGAGTATAACTATGGCTACACCTTC
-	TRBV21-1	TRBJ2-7	CASSKRTSGGPYSYEQYF	TGTGCCAGCAGCAAAAGGACTAGCGGGGGCCCTTACTCCTACGAGCAGTACTTC
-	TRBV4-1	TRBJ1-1	CASSQGDWMNTEAFF	TGCGCCAGCAGCCAAGGGGACTGGATGAACACTGAAGCTTTCTTT